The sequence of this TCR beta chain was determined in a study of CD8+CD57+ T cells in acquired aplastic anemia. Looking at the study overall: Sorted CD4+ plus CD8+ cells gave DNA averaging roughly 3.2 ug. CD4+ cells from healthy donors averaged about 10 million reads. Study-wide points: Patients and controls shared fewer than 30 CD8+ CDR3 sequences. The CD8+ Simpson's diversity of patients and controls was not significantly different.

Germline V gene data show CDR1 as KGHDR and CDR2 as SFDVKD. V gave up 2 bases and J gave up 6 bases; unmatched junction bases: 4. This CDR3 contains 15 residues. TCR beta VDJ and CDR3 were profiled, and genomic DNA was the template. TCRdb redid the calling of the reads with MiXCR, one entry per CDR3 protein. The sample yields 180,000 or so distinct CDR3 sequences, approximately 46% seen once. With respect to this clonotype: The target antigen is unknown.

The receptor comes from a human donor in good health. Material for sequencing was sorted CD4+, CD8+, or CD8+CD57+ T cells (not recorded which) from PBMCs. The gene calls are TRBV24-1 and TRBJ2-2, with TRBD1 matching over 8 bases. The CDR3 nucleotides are TGTGCCACCAGTGATTCTACAGGGGGACCCGGGGAGCTGTTTTTT. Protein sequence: CATSDSTGGPGELFF.